This TCR beta chain was identified during a study of control samples from healthy donors and cancer patients. The V end lost 2 bases, the J end lost 7 bases, and 14 bases lay between the germline ends. The CDR3 has 14 residues. CDR1 SEHNR and CDR2 FQNEAQ come from the germline V gene (reference sequence). The protocol was immunoSEQ multiplex PCR, while the TCRdb copy is restricted to in-frame clones and leaves out a portion. Of 130,000 or so clones listed, 85% to 95% are singletons. Sequences were obtained from PBMCs. The rearrangement joins TRBV7-9 to TRBJ1-2; D call uncertain. The clonotype comes from a man between 60 and 75 years old with colorectal cancer. In DNA form, the CDR3 reads TGTGCCAGCAGCTTATTCGGCGCAGTCTCTGGCTACACCTTC. This translates into CASSLFGAVSGYTF.